A single count supports the clone carrying this TCR beta chain. The PCR employed 60 Vbeta primers together with 13 Jbeta primers. Clones were read by immunoSEQ multiplex PCR, and TCRdb kept only the in-frame ones, dropping some. The sample carries about 220,000 clones, approximately 88% recorded once. This sample was taken from a study of cytomegalovirus exposure and HLA in healthy donors. This CDR3 comprises 12 residues. In germline, CDR1 is LNHDA, CDR2 SQIVND (reference sequence). V was pared by 5 bases and J by 9 bases, with 7 bases of the junction left unmatched. The sequenced sample consisted of PBMCs. V gene TRBV19 combines with J gene TRBJ2-7; 7 nucleotides match TRBD1. The TCR originated in a boy between 2 and 10 years old in good health and CMV-seronegative. Written as DNA, the CDR3 is TGTGCCAGTAGTGACTACAGGGGCGCGCAGTACTTC. Translating it yields CASSDYRGAQYF.